This T cell receptor beta chain was captured by sequencing in a study of T cells in Graves' hyperthyroidism and ophthalmopathy. From RNA transcripts, TCR beta CDR3 regions were amplified. A set of HTBI primers served as the primers for a first-round RT-PCR of the TCR CDR3. Via MiXCR, TCRdb re-called the multiplex PCR reads, giving one row per CDR3 protein. The sample has hundreds of thousands of distinct CDR3 sequences, under 20% seen once. This clonotype was counted only a few times. The antigen remains unidentified. V gave up 4 bases and J gave up 5 bases; unmatched junction bases: 9. The length of the CDR3 is 15 residues. Germline V CDR1 and CDR2: SEHNR, FQNEAQ (reference sequence). The study, taken as a whole, reports: Among clonotypes expanded in thyroid above 0.001, most were also found in blood.

The sequence was obtained from a woman between 50 and 59 years old with Graves' hyperthyroidism that later progressed to Graves' ophthalmopathy. This rearrangement joins TRBV7-9 to TRBJ2-5; 8 bases map to TRBD2. Sequencing used blood. The CDR3 coding sequence is TGTGCCAGCAGCTCACCGGGACTAGGCTGGGAGACCCAGTACTTC. It codes for CASSSPGLGWETQYF.